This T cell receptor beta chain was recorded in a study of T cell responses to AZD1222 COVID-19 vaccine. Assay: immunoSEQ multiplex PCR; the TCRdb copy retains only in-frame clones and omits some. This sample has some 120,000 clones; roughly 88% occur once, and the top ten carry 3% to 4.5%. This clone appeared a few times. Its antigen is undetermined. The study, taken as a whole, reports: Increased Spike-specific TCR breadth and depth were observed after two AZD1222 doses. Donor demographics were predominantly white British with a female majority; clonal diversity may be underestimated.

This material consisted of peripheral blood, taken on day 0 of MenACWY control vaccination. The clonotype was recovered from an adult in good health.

Here the CDR3 DNA reads TGTGCCAGCAGAGCCGGGACAGGGTATTCGAGCAATCAGCCCCAGCATTTT. Translated: CASRAGTGYSSNQPQHF. The chain is built from TRBV28 and TRBJ1-5; 9 positions agree with TRBD1. The CDR3 consists of 17 residues. V dropped 6 bases and J dropped 1; count of bases not matched to a gene: 10. Germline loops: CDR1 MDHEN, CDR2 SYDVKM. Using reference TRBV28 and TRBJ1-5 for the parts outside the CDR3, the full variable domain is DVKVTQSSRYLVKRTGEKVFLECVQDMDHENMFWYRQDPGLGLRLIYFSYDVKMKEKGDIPEGYSVSREKKERFSLILESASTNQTSMYLCASRAGTGYSSNQPQHFGDGTRLSIL.